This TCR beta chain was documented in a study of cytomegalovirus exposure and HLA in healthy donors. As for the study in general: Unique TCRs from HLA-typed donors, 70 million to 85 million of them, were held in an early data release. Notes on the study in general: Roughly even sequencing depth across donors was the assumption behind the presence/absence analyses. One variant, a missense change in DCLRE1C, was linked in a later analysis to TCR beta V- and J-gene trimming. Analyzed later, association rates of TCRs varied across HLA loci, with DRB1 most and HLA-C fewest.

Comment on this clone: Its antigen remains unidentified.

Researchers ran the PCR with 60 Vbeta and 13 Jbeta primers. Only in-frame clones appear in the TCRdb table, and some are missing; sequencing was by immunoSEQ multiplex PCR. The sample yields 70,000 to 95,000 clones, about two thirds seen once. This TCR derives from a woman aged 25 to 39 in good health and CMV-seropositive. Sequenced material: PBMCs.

CDR3 protein: CASSLYREGNEQYF. In DNA form, the CDR3 reads TGTGCCAGCAGTTTATACAGGGAAGGCAACGAGCAGTACTTC. The rearrangement links TRBV28 to TRBJ2-7; weak D call: TRBD1 (6 bases). Germline values: CDR1 MDHEN, CDR2 SYDVKM. This CDR3 comprises 14 residues. Trimming cost V 1 base and J 5 bases, with 12 bases left between them.